This TCR beta chain was retrieved from a study of T cells after yellow fever vaccination. The V gene lost 0 bases and the J gene lost 3 bases, with 10 bases spanning the gap. Per the germline V gene, CDR1 is SGHRS and CDR2 is YFSETQ. The CDR3 spans 15 residues. Via MiXCR, TCRdb re-called the 5' RACE reads, giving one row per CDR3 protein. In the table there are over 300,000 distinct CDR3 sequences, about 4% of which are singletons. The source was PBMCs, collected 5 days after the yellow fever booster vaccination. The genes are TRBV5-1 and TRBJ1-5, with D possibly TRBD1 on 6 matching bases. The clonotype comes from a young man who received the YFV17D yellow fever vaccine. CDR3 in amino acids: CASSLGTVPNQPQHF. For the CDR3, the DNA is TGCGCCAGCAGCTTGGGGACAGTCCCCAATCAGCCCCAGCATTTT.